This T cell receptor (beta chain) was sequenced for a study of breast tumors, draining lymph nodes, adjacent tissues. Study-level points and caveats: Data only fit, rather than demonstrated, lymph node origin of most tumor T cells.

One entry per CDR3 protein results from TCRdb running MiXCR on the multiplex PCR reads. This sample has approximately 130,000 distinct CDR3 sequences, with roughly 20% found just once. V was shortened by 4 bases and J by 5 bases, with 8 bases between the two germline ends. The CDR3 is 12 amino acids. Germline CDR1 is SNHLY and CDR2 is FYNNEI. The lymph nodes were axillary draining lymph nodes from breast cancer patients. Points on this clonotype: What it recognizes is unknown. Being one base from a much bigger clone, this may be a read error.

The source of this sequence is a female donor with breast cancer. Some clones in this sample may be carry-over from other donors' samples. The rearrangement links TRBV2 to TRBJ1-2, with D unresolved. Sequencing was performed on axillary lymph node tissue. CDR3 nucleotides: TGTGCCAGCAGTGGGCGGGTGTATGGCTACACCTTC. Amino acids: CASSGRVYGYTF.